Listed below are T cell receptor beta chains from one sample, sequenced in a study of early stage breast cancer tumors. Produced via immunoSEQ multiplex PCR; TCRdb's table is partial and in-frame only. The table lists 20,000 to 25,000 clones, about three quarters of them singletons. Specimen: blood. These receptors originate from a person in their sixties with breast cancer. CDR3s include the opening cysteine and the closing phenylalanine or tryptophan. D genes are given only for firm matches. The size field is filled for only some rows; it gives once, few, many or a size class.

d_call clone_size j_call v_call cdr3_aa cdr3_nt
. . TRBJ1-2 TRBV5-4 CASSPGGQGPEGYTF TGTGCCAGCAGCCCGGGTGGACAAGGCCCGGAGGGCTACACCTTC
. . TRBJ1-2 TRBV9 CASSVNSGVYGYTF TGTGCCAGCAGCGTAAATAGTGGGGTGTATGGCTACACCTTC
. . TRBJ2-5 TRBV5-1 CASSTGQQETQYF TGCGCCAGCAGTACCGGACAGCAAGAGACCCAGTACTTC
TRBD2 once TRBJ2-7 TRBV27 CASSFAGETYEQYF TGTGCCAGCAGTTTCGCGGGAGAGACCTACGAGCAGTACTTC
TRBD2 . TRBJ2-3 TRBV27 CASSRLAGTYGDTQYF TGTGCCAGCAGTAGACTAGCGGGTACCTACGGAGATACGCAGTATTTT
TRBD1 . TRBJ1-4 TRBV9 CASSGGTGRGEKLFF TGTGCCAGCAGCGGAGGGACAGGGAGGGGTGAAAAACTGTTTTTT
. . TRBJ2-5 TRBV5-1 CASSPGTHEETQYF TGCGCCAGCAGCCCCGGGACACATGAAGAGACCCAGTACTTC
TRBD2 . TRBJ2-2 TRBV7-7 CASSSQALAGATGELFF TGTGCTAGCAGCTCTCAGGCGCTAGCGGGAGCTACCGGGGAGCTGTTTTTT
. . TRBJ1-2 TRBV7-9 CASSLAGSGGYTF TGTGCCAGCAGCTTAGCAGGGTCGGGTGGCTACACCTTC
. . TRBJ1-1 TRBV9 CASSVLTGGGHTEAFF TGTGCCAGCAGCGTTCTGACAGGAGGTGGGCACACTGAAGCTTTCTTT
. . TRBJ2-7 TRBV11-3 CASSVDGESSYEQYF TGTGCCAGCAGCGTCGACGGGGAGAGCTCCTACGAGCAGTACTTC
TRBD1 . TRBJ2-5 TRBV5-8 CASSSRTGGEETQYF TGTGCCAGCAGCTCCCGGACAGGGGGCGAAGAGACCCAGTACTTC
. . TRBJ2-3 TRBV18 CASSPRQATTDTQYF TGTGCCAGCTCACCCCGACAGGCCACCACAGATACGCAGTATTTT
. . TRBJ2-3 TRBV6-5 CASSYRGLGADTQYF TGTGCCAGCAGTTACCGCGGCCTGGGGGCAGATACGCAGTATTTT
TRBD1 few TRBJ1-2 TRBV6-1 CASSERGLGQGYGYTF TGTGCCAGCAGTGAACGGGGACTGGGACAGGGGTATGGCTACACCTTC
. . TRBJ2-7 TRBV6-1 CASSEGSRTYEQYF TGTGCCAGCAGTGAAGGGAGCCGAACCTACGAGCAGTACTTC
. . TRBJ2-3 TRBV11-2 CASRVTRFTDTQYF TGTGCCAGCAGGGTGACAAGATTCACAGATACGCAGTATTTT
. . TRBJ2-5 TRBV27 CASSLIGRETQYF TGTGCCAGCAGTTTAATAGGCAGGGAGACCCAGTACTTC
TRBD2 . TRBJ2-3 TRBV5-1 CASSLVSGDSTDTQYF TGCGCCAGCAGCTTGGTTAGCGGGGACAGCACAGATACGCAGTATTTT
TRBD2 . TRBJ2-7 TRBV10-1 CASSESSGYEQYF TGCGCCAGCAGTGAGAGTAGCGGGTACGAGCAGTACTTC
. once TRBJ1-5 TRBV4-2 CASSQEFAGDQPQHF TGTGCCAGCAGCCAAGAGTTTGCAGGGGATCAGCCCCAGCATTTT
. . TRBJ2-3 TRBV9 CASSVERPDTQYF TGTGCCAGCAGCGTGGAAAGACCGGATACGCAGTATTTT
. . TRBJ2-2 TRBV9 CASSVDHTSTGELFF TGTGCCAGCAGCGTAGATCACACGTCTACCGGGGAGCTGTTTTTT
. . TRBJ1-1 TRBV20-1 CSAREEVGAFF TGCAGTGCTAGAGAGGAAGTAGGGGCTTTCTTT
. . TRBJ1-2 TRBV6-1 CASSVGNRRNYGYTF TGTGCCAGCAGTGTAGGCAACCGAAGAAACTATGGCTACACCTTC
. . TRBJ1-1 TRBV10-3 CATRFGDLNTEAFF TGTGCCACCCGTTTTGGGGACTTGAACACTGAAGCTTTCTTT
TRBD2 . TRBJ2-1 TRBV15 CASRGGAGVAYNEQFF TGTGCCAGCCGGGGGGGAGCGGGAGTGGCCTACAATGAGCAGTTCTTC
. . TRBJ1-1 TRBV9 CASSPRMGGGTEAFF TGTGCCAGCAGCCCCCGGATGGGGGGTGGGACTGAAGCTTTCTTT
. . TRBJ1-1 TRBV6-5 CASSYVMNTEAFF TGTGCCAGCAGTTACGTTATGAACACTGAAGCTTTCTTT
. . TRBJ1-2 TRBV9 CASSVALAGGKDGYTF TGTGCCAGCAGCGTAGCTCTTGCGGGGGGTAAAGATGGCTACACCTTC
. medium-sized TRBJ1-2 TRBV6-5 CASSGYGAHGGGYTF TGTGCCAGCAGTGGCTACGGGGCGCACGGGGGTGGCTACACCTTC
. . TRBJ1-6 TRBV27 CASSLRQSNSPLHF TGTGCCAGCAGTCTTCGGCAGTCCAATTCACCCCTCCACTTT
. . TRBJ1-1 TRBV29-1 CTSSGTQNTEAFF TGCACATCCTCGGGGACACAGAACACTGAAGCTTTCTTT
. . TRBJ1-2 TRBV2 CASSSGGGERAYTF TGTGCCAGCAGTTCCGGGGGAGGGGAACGGGCCTACACCTTC
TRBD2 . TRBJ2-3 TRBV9 CASSVVGLAGVPDTQYF TGTGCCAGCAGCGTAGTGGGACTAGCGGGAGTACCGGATACGCAGTATTTT
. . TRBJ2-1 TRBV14 CASSQGSGSPTRPYNEQFF TGTGCCAGCAGCCAAGGTTCGGGCAGCCCAACCCGACCCTACAATGAGCAGTTCTTC
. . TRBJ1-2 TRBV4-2 CASSQGSVYGYTF TGTGCCAGCAGCCAAGGATCAGTCTATGGCTACACCTTC
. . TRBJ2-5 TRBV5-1 CASSLNVETQYF TGCGCCAGCAGCTTGAATGTGGAGACCCAGTACTTC
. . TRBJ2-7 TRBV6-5 CASAAGSASTYEQYF TGTGCCAGCGCGGCAGGGTCAGCGTCAACCTACGAGCAGTACTTC
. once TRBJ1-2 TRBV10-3 CAISEGQTYGYTF TGTGCCATCAGTGAGGGTCAGACTTATGGCTACACCTTC
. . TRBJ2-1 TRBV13 CASSLGGKQFF TGTGCCAGCAGCTTAGGGGGGAAGCAGTTCTTC
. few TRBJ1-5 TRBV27 CASSPNGGVGNQPQHF TGTGCCAGCAGCCCCAACGGGGGAGTAGGCAATCAGCCCCAGCATTTT
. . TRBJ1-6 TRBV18 CASSTTGVVDSPLHF TGTGCCAGCTCCACAACAGGTGTTGTGGATTCACCCCTCCACTTT
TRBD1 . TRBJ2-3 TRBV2 CASSPGTGVLGTDTQYF TGTGCCAGCAGCCCCGGGACAGGGGTGTTGGGCACAGATACGCAGTATTTT
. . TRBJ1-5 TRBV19 CASSIEGRGGQPQHF TGTGCCAGTAGTATAGAAGGCAGGGGTGGGCAGCCCCAGCATTTT
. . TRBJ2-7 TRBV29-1 CSVAGGSYEQYF TGCAGCGTTGCGGGCGGATCCTACGAGCAGTACTTC
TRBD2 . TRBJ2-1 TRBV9 CASSVGTSGGAYEQFF TGTGCCAGCAGCGTAGGGACTAGCGGGGGGGCCTATGAGCAGTTCTTC